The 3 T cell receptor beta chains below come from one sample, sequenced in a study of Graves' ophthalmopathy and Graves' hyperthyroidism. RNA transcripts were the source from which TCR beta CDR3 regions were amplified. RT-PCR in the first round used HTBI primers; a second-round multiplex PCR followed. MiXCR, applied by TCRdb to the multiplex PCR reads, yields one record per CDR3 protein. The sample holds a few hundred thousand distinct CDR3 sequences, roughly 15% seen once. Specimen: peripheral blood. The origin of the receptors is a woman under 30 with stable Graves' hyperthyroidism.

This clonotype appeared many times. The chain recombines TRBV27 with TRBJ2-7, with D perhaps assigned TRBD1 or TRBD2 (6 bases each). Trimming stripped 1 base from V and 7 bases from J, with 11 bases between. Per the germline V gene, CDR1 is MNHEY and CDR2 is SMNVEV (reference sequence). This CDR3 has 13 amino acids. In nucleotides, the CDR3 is TGTGCCAGCAGTTTATGGGGGGCTGGTGAGCAGTACTTC. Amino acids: CASSLWGAGEQYF.

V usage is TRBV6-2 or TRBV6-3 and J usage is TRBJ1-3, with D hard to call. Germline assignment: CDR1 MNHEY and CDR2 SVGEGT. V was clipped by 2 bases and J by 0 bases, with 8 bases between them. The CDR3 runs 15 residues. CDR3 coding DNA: TGTGCCAGCAGTTACGAAGGAGACTCTGGAAACACCATATATTTT. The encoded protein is CASSYEGDSGNTIYF.

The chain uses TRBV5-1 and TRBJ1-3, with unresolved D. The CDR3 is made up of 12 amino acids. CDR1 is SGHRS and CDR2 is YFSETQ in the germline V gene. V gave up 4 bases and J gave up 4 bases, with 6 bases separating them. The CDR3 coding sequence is TGCGCCAGCAGCCACCCAGGAAACACCATATATTTT. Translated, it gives CASSHPGNTIYF. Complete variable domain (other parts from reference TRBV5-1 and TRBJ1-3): KAGVTQTPRYLIKTRGQQVTLSCSPISGHRSVSWYQQTPGQGLQFLFEYFSETQRNKGNFPGRFSGRQFSNSRSEMNVSTLELGDSALYLCASSHPGNTIYFGEGSWLTVV.